A single sample is the source of the 14 T cell receptor beta chains below, sequenced in a study of blood T cell repertoires in COVID-19 (dated by TCRdb to about 2020). The library relied on the immunoSEQ multiplex PCR assay. Held by TCRdb, this immuneACCESS table contains in-frame sequences only and omits some clones. Under half of the omission traces to an unresolved V gene where checked; the cause of the rest is unknown. In this sample the table shows 120,000 to 150,000 clones, around 90% of which occur a single time. More than 5% of the sample comes from the top ten. Sequencing was done on a sample of peripheral blood. The receptors derive from a human donor in a cohort sampled during active COVID-19.

The chain employs TRBV7-8 and TRBJ2-7; TRBD1 agrees at 7 bases. Germline assignment: CDR1 SGHVS and CDR2 FQNEAQ. J lost 3 bases, V lost 7 bases, and 12 bases had no gene match. The CDR3 runs 15 residues. CDR3 bases: TGTGCCAGCACCTCCGATGAGGGGGCACTCTACGAGCAGTACTTC. Translating it yields CASTSDEGALYEQYF. The variable domain in full, completed from reference TRBV7-8 and TRBJ2-7, reads GAGVSQSPRYKVAKRGQDVALRCDPISGHVSLFWYQQALGQGPEFLTYFQNEAQLDKSGLPSDRFFAERPEGSVSTLKIQRTQQEDSAVYLCASTSDEGALYEQYFGPGTRLTVT.

The rearrangement uses TRBV5-1 and TRBJ2-1; D is possibly TRBD2 (6 bases). The CDR3 is 18 amino acids. Per germline, CDR1 SGHRS and CDR2 YFSETQ. The V end lost 3 bases, the J end lost 2 bases, and 21 bases lay between the germline ends. The DNA for the CDR3 is TGCGCCAGCAGCTCCCCCCTCGTCGGGGGAATCACCTACAATGAGCAGTTCTTC. Translating it yields CASSSPLVGGITYNEQFF.

The chain combines TRBV28 with TRBJ2-2; the D gene is possibly TRBD2 (5 bases). CDR1 and CDR2 from the germline V gene are MDHEN and SYDVKM. Deletions cut 1 base from V and 3 bases from J, with 6 bases between. The CDR3 loop spans 14 amino acids. This chain's CDR3 is CASSLYGDTGELFF. CDR3 bases: TGTGCCAGCAGTTTATACGGGGACACCGGGGAGCTGTTTTTT.

The V call is TRBV24-1, the J call TRBJ2-1, with TRBD2 matching 12 bases. CDR1 KGHDR and CDR2 SFDVKD come from the germline V gene. The CDR3 length is 16 residues. Germline trimming cut 3 bases from V and 6 bases from J; bases unmatched to any gene: 5. DNA for the CDR3: TGTGCCACCAGTGATGAGACTAGCGGGAGACCCAATGAGCAGTTCTTC. Translating it yields CATSDETSGRPNEQFF.

With regard to this clone: This CDR3 is missing its conserved last phenylalanine or tryptophan, likely due to a read error. The limits of the CDR3 on the DNA are not certain, so only TCRdb's listed CDR3 is given. The chain carries TRBV11-3 and TRBJ2-7; the D call in the table, TRBD1, was not verified against the DNA. Germline values: CDR1 SGHNT, CDR2 YENEEA. A total of 10 residues make up the CDR3, ends included. CDR3 protein: CASSLTGELI.

About this clone: Other nucleotide sequences from this sample produce the same CDR3. The chain uses TRBV11-2 and TRBJ2-1; 9 nucleotides line up with TRBD1. The trim removed 4 bases at V and 4 bases at J, leaving 2 bases unmatched. Germline lookup yields CDR1 SGHAT and CDR2 FQNNGV. This CDR3 has 14 amino acids. As DNA, the CDR3 is TGTGCCAGCAGCTCAGGGACAGGGTACAATGAGCAGTTCTTC. Residues: CASSSGTGYNEQFF.

This sequence joins TRBV28 and TRBJ2-7, with 11 bases lining up with TRBD1. Trimming removed 6 bases from V and 6 bases from J; junction bases left unmatched: 10. Germline CDR1 MDHEN, CDR2 SYDVKM. This CDR3 is built from 15 residues. CDR3 in amino acids: CASSTGQGVRGEQYF. CDR3 nucleotides: TGTGCCAGCAGCACGGGACAGGGGGTCCGGGGCGAGCAGTACTTC.

CDR3 sequence reads: CASNRGGTGEYGYTF. CDR3 DNA sequence: TGTGCCAGCAACCGAGGGGGGACAGGCGAATATGGCTACACCTTC. The rearrangement links TRBV7-9 to TRBJ1-2, with 8 bases aligning to TRBD1. This CDR3 spans 15 amino acids. In germline, CDR1 is SEHNR, CDR2 FQNEAQ (reference sequence). J lost 5 bases, V lost 7 bases, and 12 bases had no gene match.

This chain connects TRBV19 to TRBJ1-5; a possible D gene is TRBD1 (5 bases). Trimming left V 7 bases short and J 1 base short, with 14 bases between. This CDR3 comprises 15 residues. CDR1 is LNHDA and CDR2 is SQIVND in the germline V gene (reference sequence). The CDR3 loop reads CASTSLGESNQPQHF. The CDR3 nucleotides read TGTGCCAGTACTTCCTTAGGGGAAAGCAATCAGCCCCAGCATTTT.

The chain links TRBV28 to TRBJ2-1; 7 nucleotides match TRBD1. V dropped 2 bases and J dropped 5; count of bases not matched to a gene: 6. Germline lookup yields CDR1 MDHEN and CDR2 SYDVKM. The CDR3 runs to 15 residues. This CDR3 reads CASSLPRTGHNEQFF. In nucleotides, the CDR3 is TGTGCCAGCAGTTTACCCCGGACAGGACACAATGAGCAGTTCTTC.

This clone is a singleton in its sample. The chain combines TRBV28 with TRBJ2-3; D is possibly TRBD2 (5 bases). The CDR3 is 18 amino acids. Germline loops: CDR1 MDHEN, CDR2 SYDVKM. Trimming removed 4 bases at V and 2 bases at J, with 22 bases between. The CDR3 reads CASSSEEEEKGDTDTQYF. Here the CDR3 DNA reads TGTGCCAGCAGTTCGGAGGAGGAGGAGAAGGGCGACACAGATACGCAGTATTTT.

This rearrangement joins TRBV18 to TRBJ1-4; 10 nucleotides line up with TRBD1. Germline V gene data show CDR1 as KGHSH and CDR2 as LQKENI. The CDR3 contains 16 residues. V shed 2 bases, J shed 8 bases, and the junction held 8 bases outside the gene matches. CDR3: CASSPISGTGVEKLFF. Here the CDR3 DNA reads TGTGCCAGCTCACCAATTTCCGGGACAGGGGTCGAAAAACTGTTTTTT.

The chain carries TRBV7-2 and TRBJ2-3, with 12 bases that match TRBD2. There are 17 residues in the CDR3. Germline values: CDR1 SGHTA, CDR2 FQGNSA. With 4 bases clipped from V and 4 bases from J, the junction kept 9 bases outside the gene matches. The CDR3 region is CASSYLAGGPWSDTQYF. CDR3 nucleotides: TGTGCCAGCAGCTATCTAGCGGGGGGGCCTTGGTCAGATACGCAGTATTTT.

The V call is TRBV7-2, the J call TRBJ2-1, with D possibly TRBD1 on 6 matching bases. CDR1 and CDR2 from the germline V gene are SGHTA and FQGNSA. V shed 2 bases and J shed 0 bases, with 8 bases lying between them. The CDR3 totals 15 residues. The CDR3 loop is CASSLTGYSYNEQFF. In DNA, the CDR3 is TGTGCCAGCAGCTTAACAGGGTACTCCTACAATGAGCAGTTCTTC.